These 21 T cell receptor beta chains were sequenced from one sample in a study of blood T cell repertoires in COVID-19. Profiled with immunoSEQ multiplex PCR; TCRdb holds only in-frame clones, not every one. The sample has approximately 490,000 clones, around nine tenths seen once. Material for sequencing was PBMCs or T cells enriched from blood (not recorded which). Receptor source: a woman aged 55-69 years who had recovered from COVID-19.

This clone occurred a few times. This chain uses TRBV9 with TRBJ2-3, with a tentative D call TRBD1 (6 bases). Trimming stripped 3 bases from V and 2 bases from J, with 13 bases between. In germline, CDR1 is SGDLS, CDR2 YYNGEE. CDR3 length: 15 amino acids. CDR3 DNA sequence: TGTGCCAGCAGCGCCCGACAGGTCTCCACAGATACGCAGTATTTT. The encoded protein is CASSARQVSTDTQYF.

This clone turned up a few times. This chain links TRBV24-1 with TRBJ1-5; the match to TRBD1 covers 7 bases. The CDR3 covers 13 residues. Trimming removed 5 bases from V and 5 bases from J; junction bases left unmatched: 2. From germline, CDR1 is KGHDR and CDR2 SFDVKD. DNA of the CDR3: TGTGCCACCAGTGGACAGGGTTATCAGCCCCAGCATTTT. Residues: CATSGQGYQPQHF.

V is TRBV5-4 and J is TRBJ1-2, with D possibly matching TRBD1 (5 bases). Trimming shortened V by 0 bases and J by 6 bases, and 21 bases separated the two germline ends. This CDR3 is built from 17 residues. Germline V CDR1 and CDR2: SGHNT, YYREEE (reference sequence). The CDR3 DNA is TGTGCCAGCAGCTTGGGACAGCGCTCCCTTCCCCTGAATGGCTACACCTTC. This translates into CASSLGQRSLPLNGYTF.

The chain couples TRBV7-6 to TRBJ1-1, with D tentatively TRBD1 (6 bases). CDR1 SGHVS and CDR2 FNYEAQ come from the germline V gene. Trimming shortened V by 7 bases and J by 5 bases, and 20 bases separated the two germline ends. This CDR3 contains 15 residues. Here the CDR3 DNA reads TGTGCCAGCACCTCCGGTAGGGGGGGAAGGACTGAAGCTTTCTTT. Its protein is CASTSGRGGRTEAFF.

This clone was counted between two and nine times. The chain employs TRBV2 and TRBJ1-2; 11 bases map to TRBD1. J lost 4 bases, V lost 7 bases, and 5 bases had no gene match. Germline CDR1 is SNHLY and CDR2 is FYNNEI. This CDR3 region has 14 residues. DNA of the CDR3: TGTGCCAGCACTTCCGGGACAGGGGGCTATGGCTACACCTTC. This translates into CASTSGTGGYGYTF.

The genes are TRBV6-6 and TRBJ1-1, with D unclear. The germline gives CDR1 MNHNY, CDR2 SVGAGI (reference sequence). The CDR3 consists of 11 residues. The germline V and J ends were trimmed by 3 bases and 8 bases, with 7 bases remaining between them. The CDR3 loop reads CASSYRVEAFF. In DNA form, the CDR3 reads TGTGCCAGCAGTTATCGGGTGGAAGCTTTCTTT.

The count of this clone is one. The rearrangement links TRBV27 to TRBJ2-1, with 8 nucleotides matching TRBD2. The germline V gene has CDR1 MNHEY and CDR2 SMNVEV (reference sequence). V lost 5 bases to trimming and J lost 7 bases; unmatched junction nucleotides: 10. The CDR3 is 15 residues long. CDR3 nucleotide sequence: TGTGCCAGCAGTCAACGGGGGGGCCTAGGGAATGAGCAGTTCTTC. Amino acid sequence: CASSQRGGLGNEQFF.

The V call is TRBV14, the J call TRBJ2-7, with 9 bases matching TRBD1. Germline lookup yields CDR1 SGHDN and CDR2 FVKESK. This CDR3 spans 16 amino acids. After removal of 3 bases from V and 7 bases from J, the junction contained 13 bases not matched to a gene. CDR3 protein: CASSQCCSDRGKEQYV. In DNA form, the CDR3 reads TGTGCCAGCAGCCAGTGTTGCTCGGACAGGGGAAAAGAGCAGTACGTC.

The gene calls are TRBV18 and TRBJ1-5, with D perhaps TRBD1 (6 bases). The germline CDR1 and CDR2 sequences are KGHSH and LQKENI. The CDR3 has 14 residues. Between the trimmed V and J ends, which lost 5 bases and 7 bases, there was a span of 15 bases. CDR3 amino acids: CASSGQGTGQPQHF. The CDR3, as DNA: TGTGCCAGCTCAGGGCAGGGAACAGGGCAGCCCCAGCATTTT.

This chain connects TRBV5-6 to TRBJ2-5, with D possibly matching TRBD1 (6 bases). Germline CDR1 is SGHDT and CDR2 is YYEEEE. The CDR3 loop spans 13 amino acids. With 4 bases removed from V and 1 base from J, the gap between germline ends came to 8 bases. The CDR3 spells CASSGGLQETQYF. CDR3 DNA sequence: TGTGCCAGCAGCGGGGGCCTCCAAGAGACCCAGTACTTC. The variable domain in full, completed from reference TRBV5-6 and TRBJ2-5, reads DAGVTQSPTHLIKTRGQQVTLRCSPKSGHDTVSWYQQALGQGPQFIFQYYEEEERQRGNFPDRFSGHQFPNYSSELNVNALLLGDSALYLCASSGGLQETQYFGPGTRLLVL.

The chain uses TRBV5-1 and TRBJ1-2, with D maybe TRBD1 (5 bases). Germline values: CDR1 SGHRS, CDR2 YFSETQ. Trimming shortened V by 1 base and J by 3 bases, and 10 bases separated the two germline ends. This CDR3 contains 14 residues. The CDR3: CASSLWGGDYGYTF. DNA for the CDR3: TGCGCCAGCAGCTTGTGGGGAGGGGACTATGGCTACACCTTC.

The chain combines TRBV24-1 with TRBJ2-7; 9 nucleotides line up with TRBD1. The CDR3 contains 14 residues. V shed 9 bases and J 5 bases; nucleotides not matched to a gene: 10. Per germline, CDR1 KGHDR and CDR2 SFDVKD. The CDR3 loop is CATPKAGTGNEQYV. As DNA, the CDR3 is TGTGCCACCCCCAAAGCCGGGACAGGGAACGAGCAGTACGTC.

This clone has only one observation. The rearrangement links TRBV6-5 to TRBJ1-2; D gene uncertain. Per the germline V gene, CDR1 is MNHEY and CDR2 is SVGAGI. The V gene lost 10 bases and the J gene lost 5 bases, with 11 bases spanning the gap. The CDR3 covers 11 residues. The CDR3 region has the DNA TGTGCCATCCGCGGCGTTTATGGCTACACCTTC. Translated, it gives CAIRGVYGYTF.

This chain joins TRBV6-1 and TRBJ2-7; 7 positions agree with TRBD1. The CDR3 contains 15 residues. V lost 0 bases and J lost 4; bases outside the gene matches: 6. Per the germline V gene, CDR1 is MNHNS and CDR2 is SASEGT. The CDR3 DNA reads TGTGCCAGCAGTGAAGCTGGCAGGGGGAGATACGAGCAGTACGTC. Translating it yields CASSEAGRGRYEQYV.

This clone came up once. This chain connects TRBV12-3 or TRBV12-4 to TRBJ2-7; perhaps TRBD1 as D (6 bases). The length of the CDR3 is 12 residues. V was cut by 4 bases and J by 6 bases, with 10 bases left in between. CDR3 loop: CASSYRDREQYF. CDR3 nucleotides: TGTGCCAGCAGTTACAGGGACCGCGAGCAGTACTTC.

CDR3 amino acids: CASSPPEGYGYTF. Written as DNA, the CDR3 is TGTGCCAGCAGCCCCCCCGAGGGCTATGGCTACACCTTC. The chain recombines TRBV5-4 with TRBJ1-2; D not resolved. V was trimmed by 4 bases and J by 4 bases, leaving 11 bases between them. The CDR3 sequence is 13 residues long. CDR1 and CDR2 (germline): SGHNT, YYREEE (reference sequence).

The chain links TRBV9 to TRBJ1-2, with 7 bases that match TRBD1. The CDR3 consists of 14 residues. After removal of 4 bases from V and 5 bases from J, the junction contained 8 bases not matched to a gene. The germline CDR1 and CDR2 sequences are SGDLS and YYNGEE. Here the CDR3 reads CASSSTGARYGYTF. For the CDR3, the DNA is TGTGCCAGCAGCTCCACAGGGGCAAGGTATGGCTACACCTTC.

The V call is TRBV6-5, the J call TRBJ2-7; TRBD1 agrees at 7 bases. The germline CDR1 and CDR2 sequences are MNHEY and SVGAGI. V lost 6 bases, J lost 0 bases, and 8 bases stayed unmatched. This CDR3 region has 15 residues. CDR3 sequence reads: CASRVTGQSSYEQYF. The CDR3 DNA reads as TGTGCCAGCAGAGTTACGGGACAGAGCTCCTACGAGCAGTACTTC.

CDR3 sequence reads: CASTLYGGTAYNEQFF. In DNA form, the CDR3 reads TGTGCCAGTACCTTATACGGGGGAACGGCCTACAATGAGCAGTTCTTC. V is TRBV19 and J is TRBJ2-1, with a weak D call TRBD2 (6 bases). Germline CDR1 LNHDA, CDR2 SQIVND (reference sequence). The V and J ends lost 7 bases and 2 bases respectively, with 18 bases between them. This CDR3 region has 16 residues.

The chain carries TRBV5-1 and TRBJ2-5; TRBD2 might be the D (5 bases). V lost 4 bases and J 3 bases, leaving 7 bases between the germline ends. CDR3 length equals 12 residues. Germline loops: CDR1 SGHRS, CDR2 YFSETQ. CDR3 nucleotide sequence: TGCGCCAGCAGCCCCGGGGAAGAGACCCAGTACTTC. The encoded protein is CASSPGEETQYF.

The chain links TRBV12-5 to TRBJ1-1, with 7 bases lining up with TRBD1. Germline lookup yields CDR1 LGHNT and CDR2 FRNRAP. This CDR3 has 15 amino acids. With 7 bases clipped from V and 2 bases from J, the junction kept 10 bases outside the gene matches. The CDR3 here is CASADWGQSNTEAFF. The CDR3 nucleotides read TGTGCTAGTGCGGACTGGGGACAGAGCAACACTGAAGCTTTCTTT.